This T cell receptor beta chain was retrieved from a study of T cells in Graves' hyperthyroidism and ophthalmopathy. TCR beta CDR3 region amplification was performed from RNA transcripts. HTBI primers were employed in a first-round RT-PCR of the TCR CDR3. TCRdb reprocessed the multiplex PCR reads with MiXCR, giving one entry per CDR3 protein. The profile shows 350,000 or so distinct CDR3 sequences, over 15% of them singletons. The CDR3 extends over 14 amino acids. Trimming removed 10 bases from V and 8 bases from J; junction bases left unmatched: 13. CDR1 and CDR2 from the germline V gene are MNHEY and SMNVEV (reference sequence). Hyperthyroidism, newly diagnosed and lasting under 2 months, affected patients aged 18 to 65. Comments on this clonotype: Its antigen is currently unknown.

Study findings and constraints: Within blood appeared most thyroid clonotypes that had expanded above 0.001.

The origin of this receptor is a woman between 45 and 65 years old with Graves' hyperthyroidism. This chain uses TRBV27 with TRBJ1-2; 10 bases fit TRBD1. The material sequenced was blood. CDR3 protein: CATTRDRGLDGYTF. CDR3 DNA: TGTGCCACTACCCGGGACAGGGGTCTAGACGGCTACACCTTC.